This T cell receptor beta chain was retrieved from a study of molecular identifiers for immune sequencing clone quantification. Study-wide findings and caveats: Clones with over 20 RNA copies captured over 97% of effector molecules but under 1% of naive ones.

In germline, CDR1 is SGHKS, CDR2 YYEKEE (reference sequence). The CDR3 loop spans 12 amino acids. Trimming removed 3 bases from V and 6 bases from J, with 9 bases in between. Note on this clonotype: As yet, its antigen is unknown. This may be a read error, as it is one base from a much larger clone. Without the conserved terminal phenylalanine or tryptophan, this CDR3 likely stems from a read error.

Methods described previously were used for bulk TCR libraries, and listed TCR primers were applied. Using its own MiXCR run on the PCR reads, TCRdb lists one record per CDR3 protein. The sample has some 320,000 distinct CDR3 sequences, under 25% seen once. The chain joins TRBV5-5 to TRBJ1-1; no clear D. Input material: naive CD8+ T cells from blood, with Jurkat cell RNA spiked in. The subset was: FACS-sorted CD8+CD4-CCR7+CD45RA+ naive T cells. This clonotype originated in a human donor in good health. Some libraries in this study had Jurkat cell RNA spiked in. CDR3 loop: CASSYTGAEAFS. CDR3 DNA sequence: TGTGCCAGCAGCTATACTGGGGCTGAAGCTTTCTCT.